This section outlines one T cell receptor (beta chain) sequence together with its context. The data originate from a study of blood T cell repertoires in COVID-19. The wider study: COVID-19 samples from acute and convalescent phases originated in the United States, Italy and Spain. The analysed material was cDNA or gDNA that came from T cells, B-cell-depleted T cells, or PBMCs.

As processed by the authors: Amplifying reference gene primers gave estimates of nucleated cell counts. Some clones are missing from TCRdb's copy, which holds only in-frame ones; the method was immunoSEQ multiplex PCR. The DNA gave D and trimming, while V, J and clone size come from that table. In the table there are some 200,000 clones, 70% to 90% of which are singletons. CDR1 is MGHDK and CDR2 is SYGVNS in the germline V gene. This CDR3 comprises 15 residues. Trimming cost V 4 bases and J 2 bases; bases outside gene matches: 4. The origin of this receptor is an older man with acute or convalescent COVID-19. The chain combines TRBV25-1 with TRBJ1-5; 8 bases agree with TRBD1. Sequences were obtained from peripheral blood. This CDR3 reads CASSGTGKGNQPQHF. In DNA, the CDR3 is TGTGCCAGCAGTGGGACAGGGAAGGGCAATCAGCCCCAGCATTTT.